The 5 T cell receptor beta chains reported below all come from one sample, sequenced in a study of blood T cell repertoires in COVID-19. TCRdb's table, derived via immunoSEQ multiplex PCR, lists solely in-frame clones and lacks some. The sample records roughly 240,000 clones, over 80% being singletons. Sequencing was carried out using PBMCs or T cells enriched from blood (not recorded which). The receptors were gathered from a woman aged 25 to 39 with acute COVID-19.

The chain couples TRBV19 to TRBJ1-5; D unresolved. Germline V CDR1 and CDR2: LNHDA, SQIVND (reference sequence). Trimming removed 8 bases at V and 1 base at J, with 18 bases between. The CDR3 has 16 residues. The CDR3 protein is CASHLGGISSNQPQHF. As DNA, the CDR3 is TGTGCCAGTCACCTGGGCGGGATCTCGAGCAATCAGCCCCAGCATTTT.

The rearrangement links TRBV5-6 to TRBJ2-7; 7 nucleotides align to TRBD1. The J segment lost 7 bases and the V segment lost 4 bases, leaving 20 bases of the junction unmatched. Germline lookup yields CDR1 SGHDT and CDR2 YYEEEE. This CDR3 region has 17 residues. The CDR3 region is CASSPVRGGPRGREQYF. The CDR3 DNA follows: TGTGCCAGCAGCCCTGTCAGAGGGGGCCCCAGGGGAAGAGAGCAGTACTTC.

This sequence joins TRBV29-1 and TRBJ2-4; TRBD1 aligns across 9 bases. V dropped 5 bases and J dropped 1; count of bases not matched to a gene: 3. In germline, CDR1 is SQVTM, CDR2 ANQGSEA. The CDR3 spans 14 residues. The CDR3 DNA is TGCAGCGTTCTAGGACAGGGGGCCAAAAACATTCAGTACTTC. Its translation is CSVLGQGAKNIQYF.

This CDR3 is CASNGIPGEPQHF. The CDR3 nucleotides are TGTGCCAGCAACGGGATCCCTGGGGAGCCCCAGCATTTT. The chain joins TRBV2 to TRBJ1-5; D is ambiguous. CDR1 is SNHLY and CDR2 is FYNNEI in the germline V gene. The V end was cut by 7 bases, the J end by 8 bases, with 15 bases between. The CDR3 is 13 amino acids.

The CDR3 DNA reads TGCAGCGTTGAGAGACAGGGGGAACGAGAGACCCAGTACTTC. Amino acid sequence: CSVERQGERETQYF. The rearrangement uses TRBV29-1 and TRBJ2-5; 9 bases fit TRBD1. The V gene's germline CDR1 is SQVTM and CDR2 ANQGSEA. The CDR3 consists of 14 residues. J lost 4 bases, V lost 3 bases, and 6 bases had no gene match.